One and the same sample provided the 30 T cell receptor beta chains below, sequenced in a study of molecular identifiers for immune sequencing clone quantification. MiXCR, run by TCRdb on the PCR reads, gives a single entry per CDR3 protein. The table records roughly 50,000 distinct CDR3 sequences, approximately 25% of them present only once. Specimen: naive CD8+ T cells from blood, with Jurkat cell RNA spiked in. The subset was: FACS-sorted CD8+CD4-CCR7+CD45RA+ naive T cells. Source of these receptors: a human donor in good health. Some libraries in this study had Jurkat cell RNA spiked in.

This clonotype came up a few times. This may stem from a read error, because a much larger clone lies one nucleotide away. This chain uses TRBV28 with TRBJ1-2; D is unresolved. V lost 10 bases and J lost 1, with 13 bases in between. Germline values: CDR1 MDHEN, CDR2 SYDVKM. The CDR3 totals 13 residues. The CDR3 sequence: CATRSQSNYGYTF. The CDR3, as DNA: TGTGCCACCCGTTCCCAGAGTAACTATGGCTACACCTTC.

There are many counts of this clonotype. The chain uses TRBV25-1 and TRBJ1-1, with 7 bases fitting TRBD1. Germline CDR1 is MGHDK and CDR2 is SYGVNS. The CDR3 contains 15 residues. V dropped 5 bases and J dropped 0; count of bases not matched to a gene: 6. The CDR3 region has the DNA TGTGCCAGCAGTAAAACGACAGGGCTGAACACTGAAGCTTTCTTT. Its protein product is CASSKTTGLNTEAFF.

On this clonotype itself: A much larger clone differs by one base, so this may be a read error. The chain uses TRBV4-3 and TRBJ1-3, with D possibly TRBD1 on 5 matching bases. The germline V gene has CDR1 LGHNA and CDR2 YSLEER. The CDR3 length is 15 residues. The CDR3 reads CASSQDGTSGDTIYF. The DNA of the CDR3 is TGCGCCAGCAGCCAAGACGGGACGTCTGGAGACACCATATATTTT.

This clonotype was counted ten times or more. The chain carries TRBV7-6 and TRBJ2-2; the match to TRBD1 covers 9 bases. Germline assignment: CDR1 SGHVS and CDR2 FNYEAQ. J lost 7 bases, V lost 5 bases, and 8 bases had no gene match. The CDR3 has 15 residues. In nucleotides, the CDR3 is TGTGCCAGCAGCCCTCGACAGGGGGAAGTCGGGGAGCTGTTTTTT. Its translation is CASSPRQGEVGELFF.

There are many counts of this clonotype. The chain combines TRBV27 with TRBJ2-3, with 10 nucleotides matching TRBD1. Germline V CDR1 and CDR2: MNHEY, SMNVEV (reference sequence). Germline trimming cut 0 bases from V and 4 bases from J; bases unmatched to any gene: 4. The CDR3 is 16 residues long. The CDR3 here is CASSLSTGGLADTQYF. CDR3 sequence (DNA): TGTGCCAGCAGTTTATCGACAGGGGGCTTGGCAGATACGCAGTATTTT.

This clonotype was counted ten times or more. V usage is TRBV29-1 and J usage is TRBJ1-1; D not resolved. V gave up 5 bases and J gave up 0 bases, with 7 bases separating them. This CDR3 comprises 12 residues. Germline-derived CDR1 and CDR2 are SQVTM and ANQGSEA. CDR3: CSVNSLNTEAFF. The CDR3 nucleotides are TGCAGCGTTAACAGTCTGAACACTGAAGCTTTCTTT.

The sample holds a few counts of this clonotype. A much larger clone sits a single nucleotide away, making a read error possible. In this CDR3 the conserved last residue, phenylalanine or tryptophan, is missing, so a read error is likely. V and J are TRBV20-1 and TRBJ1-3, with D unresolved. Trimming took 0 bases from V and 6 from J, leaving 9 bases between them. The CDR3 is 13 residues long. Germline V gene sequence: CDR1 DFQATT, CDR2 SNEGSKA (reference sequence). The chain's CDR3 is CSARDLGENTIYY. The CDR3, as DNA: TGCAGTGCTAGAGATTTAGGTGAAAACACCATATATTAT.

The chain recombines TRBV6-2 or TRBV6-3 with TRBJ2-5; D gene ambiguous. The germline CDR1 and CDR2 sequences are MNHEY and SVGEGT. Trimming left V 7 bases short and J 1 base short, with 10 bases between. The CDR3 is made up of 13 amino acids. The CDR3: CASTELVQETQYF. CDR3 nucleotides: TGTGCCAGCACCGAACTTGTCCAAGAGACCCAGTACTTC.

This clonotype was found many times. The chain uses TRBV5-6 and TRBJ2-3; D is unclear. CDR1 SGHDT and CDR2 YYEEEE come from the germline V gene. The CDR3 extends over 15 amino acids. Between the trimmed V and J ends, which lost 2 bases and 4 bases, there was a span of 14 bases. CDR3 DNA sequence: TGTGCCAGCAGCTTTGAGAACTCGCGACCAGATACGCAGTATTTT. Translated, it gives CASSFENSRPDTQYF. The variable domain in full, with the rest retrieved from reference TRBV5-6 and TRBJ2-3, is DAGVTQSPTHLIKTRGQQVTLRCSPKSGHDTVSWYQQALGQGPQFIFQYYEEEERQRGNFPDRFSGHQFPNYSSELNVNALLLGDSALYLCASSFENSRPDTQYFGPGTRLTVL.

This clonotype has ten or more counts. The chain carries TRBV13 and TRBJ2-5, with TRBD2 matching 11 bases. Germline assignment: CDR1 PRHDT and CDR2 FYEKMQ (reference sequence). The V segment lost 4 bases and the J segment 9 bases; nucleotides outside the gene matches: 16. The CDR3 sequence is 17 residues long. The CDR3 nucleotides are TGTGCCAGCAGCTCAACCGGGACTAGCGGCCCCGGGTCGGCCCAGTACTTC. Amino acid sequence: CASSSTGTSGPGSAQYF.

As for this clonotype: Given a much more abundant clone one base away, this may be a read error. This sequence joins TRBV3-1 and TRBJ2-5; 8 bases are shared with TRBD2. The CDR3 has 16 residues. The V gene's germline CDR1 is LGHDT and CDR2 YNNKEL (reference sequence). The J segment lost 5 bases and the V segment lost 3 bases, leaving 11 bases of the junction unmatched. The CDR3 DNA follows: TGTGCCAGCAGCCAGGGGCTCAGCGGGAGTGACGAGACCCAGTACTTC. Protein: CASSQGLSGSDETQYF.

This clonotype has more than one count but fewer than ten. The chain recombines TRBV9 with TRBJ2-2, with 9 bases identical to TRBD1. In germline, CDR1 is SGDLS, CDR2 YYNGEE. With 3 bases clipped from V and 5 bases from J, the junction kept 8 bases outside the gene matches. There are 16 residues in the CDR3. CDR3 in amino acids: CASSARTGAITGELFF. CDR3 DNA sequence: TGTGCCAGCAGCGCCCGGACAGGGGCCATTACCGGGGAGCTGTTTTTT.

This clonotype was recorded many times. The chain recombines TRBV7-2 with TRBJ2-1; perhaps TRBD2 as D (5 bases). This CDR3 has 17 amino acids. CDR1 is SGHTA, CDR2 FQGNSA, per germline. The V end was cut by 5 bases, the J end by 7 bases, with 24 bases between. CDR3 in DNA: TGTGCCAGCAGCGCCCTGGGCAGCGGAAGCCTAAGGAATGAGCAGTTCTTC. Translation gives CASSALGSGSLRNEQFF. Looking up the rest from reference TRBV7-2 and TRBJ2-1 gives the full variable domain: GAGVSQSPSNKVTEKGKDVELRCDPISGHTALYWYRQSLGQGLEFLIYFQGNSAPDKSGLPSDRFSAERTGGSVSTLTIQRTQQEDSAVYLCASSALGSGSLRNEQFFGPGTRLTVL.

Comments on this clonotype: One base away lies a much larger clone, so this may be a sequencing read error. J is TRBJ2-7 and V is TRBV12-3 or TRBV12-4; the D is unclear. Trimming stripped 7 bases from V and 0 bases from J, with 16 bases between. This CDR3 is built from 15 residues. The CDR3 sequence: CASKSGGSVSYEQYF. The CDR3 DNA is TGTGCCAGCAAATCAGGCGGATCCGTCTCCTACGAGCAGTACTTC.

This clonotype was recorded many times. The J gene is TRBJ1-5, the V gene TRBV6-5; tentatively, D is TRBD1 (6 bases). CDR3 length: 13 amino acids. Between the trimmed V and J ends, which lost 4 bases and 6 bases, there was a span of 10 bases. The V gene's germline CDR1 is MNHEY and CDR2 SVGAGI. CDR3 in amino acids: CASSLGAGQPQHF. Written as DNA, the CDR3 is TGTGCCAGCAGTTTGGGGGCTGGTCAGCCCCAGCATTTT.

This clonotype came up many times. This CDR3 is CASSPTANTIYF. The CDR3 DNA reads as TGTGCCAGCAGCCCGACGGCAAACACCATATATTTT. The chain has TRBV7-9 and TRBJ1-3, with D hard to call. Germline loops: CDR1 SEHNR, CDR2 FQNEAQ (reference sequence). The V and J ends lost 5 bases and 6 bases respectively, with 8 bases between them. CDR3 length: 12 amino acids.

This clonotype has a count of ten or more. The V gene is TRBV4-3, the J gene TRBJ2-2; possible D gene TRBD2, 6 bases. Germline V lookup: CDR1 LGHNA, CDR2 YSLEER. The CDR3 extends over 17 amino acids. V was trimmed by 0 bases and J by 4 bases, leaving 15 bases between them. The CDR3 protein is CASSQDFVGRFTGELFF. CDR3 DNA: TGCGCCAGCAGCCAAGATTTTGTAGGGAGGTTCACCGGGGAGCTGTTTTTT.

The sample holds many counts of this clonotype. The CDR3: CASSLWAEDTQYF. CDR3 in DNA: TGTGCCAGCAGCTTATGGGCTGAAGATACGCAGTATTTT. V is TRBV7-9 and J is TRBJ2-3; D gene unclear. The CDR3 contains 13 residues. CDR1 and CDR2 from the germline V gene are SEHNR and FQNEAQ (reference sequence). V lost 2 bases, J lost 5 bases, and 8 bases lay in between.

As regards this clonotype: This sequence may be a read error, since a much larger clone differs from it by one base. The limits of the CDR3 on the DNA are not certain, so only TCRdb's listed CDR3 is given. This chain uses TRBV20-1 with TRBJ1-2; TRBD1 is the table's D call, not checked against the DNA. Germline CDR1 is DFQATT and CDR2 is SNEGSKA (reference sequence). The CDR3 is 13 residues long, counting both termini. CDR3 region: CSAKRQGNYGCTF.

In the case of this clonotype: A clone one base away is much larger, so this may be a read error. This rearrangement joins TRBV10-3 to TRBJ2-7, with a tentative D call TRBD1 (5 bases). Germline values: CDR1 ENHRY, CDR2 SYGVKD. V dropped 3 bases and J dropped 5 bases, with 11 bases sitting between them. This CDR3 is 13 amino acids long. The CDR3, as DNA: TGTGCCATCAGTGATGTCCTACAGGACGAGCAGTACTTC. Translation: CAISDVLQDEQYF.

This clonotype was observed at least ten times. The gene calls are TRBV12-3 or TRBV12-4 and TRBJ2-7; D unresolved. V was cut by 1 base and J by 13 bases, with 11 bases left in between. This CDR3 comprises 11 residues. CDR3 residues: CASSLGVRVYF. For the CDR3, the DNA is TGTGCCAGCAGTTTAGGGGTTCGAGTTTACTTC.

As for this clonotype: The junction and the germline gene differ at one end; a read error may be behind it. The genes are TRBV9 and TRBJ2-1; TRBD2 might be the D (5 bases). Germline CDR1 reads SGDLS; CDR2 reads YYNGEE. The CDR3 runs to 15 residues. The CDR3 DNA is TGTGCCAGCAGCGTAGGCGGCGGGCCTTACAGTGAGCAGTTCTTC. It translates to CASSVGGGPYSEQFF.

Concerning this clonotype itself: A much bigger clone sits one base away, suggesting this may be a read error. J is TRBJ2-4 and V is TRBV7-9; D is undetermined. V was clipped by 5 bases and J by 1 base, with 6 bases between them. Germline V gene sequence: CDR1 SEHNR, CDR2 FQNEAQ (reference sequence). The CDR3 loop spans 13 amino acids. CDR3 sequence: CASSPRAKNIQYF. The CDR3 coding sequence is TGTGCCAGCAGCCCGCGTGCCAAAAACATTCAGTACTTC.

The rearrangement links TRBV6-2 or TRBV6-3 to TRBJ1-1; D gene uncertain. There are 15 residues in the CDR3. Germline V gene data show CDR1 as MNHEY and CDR2 as SVGEGT. Trimming stripped 2 bases from V and 1 base from J, with 11 bases between. CDR3 DNA sequence: TGTGCCAGCAGTTACCTCGCCGGCGGGAACACTGAAGCTTTCTTT. This translates into CASSYLAGGNTEAFF.

The sample holds many counts of this clonotype. The chain links TRBV27 to TRBJ2-7; D gene unclear. V was cut by 5 bases and J by 4 bases, with 12 bases left in between. The V gene's germline CDR1 is MNHEY and CDR2 SMNVEV (reference sequence). This CDR3 is 13 amino acids long. The CDR3 DNA sequence: TGTGCCAGCAGTCTCTCGGGCCCATACGAGCAGTACTTC. The encoded protein is CASSLSGPYEQYF.

Many counts were recorded for this clonotype. The chain employs TRBV12-3 or TRBV12-4 and TRBJ2-3; 8 bases fit TRBD2. The junction had 2 bases not matched to a gene; V was cut back by 7 bases and J by 2 bases. This CDR3 is built from 13 residues. The CDR3 nucleotides read TGTGCCAGCAATAGCGGGAACACAGATACGCAGTATTTT. Its translation: CASNSGNTDTQYF.

This clonotype was seen at least ten times. This chain uses TRBV5-6 with TRBJ1-1; D is unclear. V gave up 0 bases and J gave up 8 bases, with 8 bases separating them. CDR1 is SGHDT, CDR2 YYEEEE, per germline. There are 12 residues in the CDR3. The chain's CDR3 is CASSLGVAEAFF. CDR3 DNA: TGTGCCAGCAGCTTGGGAGTTGCGGAAGCTTTCTTT.

Comment on this clonotype: This may be a read error: a much more frequent sequence differs by one nucleotide. The rearrangement links TRBV28 to TRBJ2-3, with 8 bases that match TRBD1. The V segment lost 6 bases and the J segment 0 bases; nucleotides outside the gene matches: 8. The CDR3 is 16 amino acids. Germline V gene sequence: CDR1 MDHEN, CDR2 SYDVKM. The CDR3 nucleotides read TGTGCCAGCAGGGACAGGGAGACTCTCAGCACAGATACGCAGTATTTT. Its protein product is CASRDRETLSTDTQYF.

This clonotype was observed at least ten times. CDR3 DNA sequence: TGTGCCAGCAGCCCTAGGGACAGCAGCACAGATACGCAGTATTTT. Its protein product is CASSPRDSSTDTQYF. The chain uses TRBV7-2 and TRBJ2-3, with 7 bases lining up with TRBD1. CDR3 length: 15 residues. The germline gives CDR1 SGHTA, CDR2 FQGNSA. With 5 bases clipped from V and 0 bases from J, the junction kept 5 bases outside the gene matches. Supplemented by reference TRBV7-2 and TRBJ2-3, the full variable domain reads GAGVSQSPSNKVTEKGKDVELRCDPISGHTALYWYRQSLGQGLEFLIYFQGNSAPDKSGLPSDRFSAERTGGSVSTLTIQRTQQEDSAVYLCASSPRDSSTDTQYFGPGTRLTVL.

Details on this clonotype: A much more abundant neighbour one base away suggests this may be a read error. The rearrangement joins TRBV29-1 to TRBJ2-7; possibly TRBD1 or TRBD2 for D (5 bases each). This CDR3 has 11 amino acids. CDR1 and CDR2 from the germline V gene are SQVTM and ANQGSEA. This CDR3 reads CGVEGFGEQYF. As DNA, the CDR3 is TGCGGCGTTGAGGGGTTCGGCGAGCAGTACTTC.